A selection of T cell receptor beta chains follows, all from one sample in a study of blood T cell repertoires in COVID-19. Some clones are missing from TCRdb's copy, which holds only in-frame ones; the method was immunoSEQ multiplex PCR. In the table there are fewer than 250,000 clones, 70% to 85% of which are singletons. The sequenced sample was peripheral blood. Receptors were obtained from a woman aged 50 to 60 with acute or convalescent COVID-19. The CDR3 runs from the conserved cysteine through the conserved F or W. D genes are given only for firm matches. Clone size is shown for a subset of rows, as once, few, many or a class of expanded clone.

j_call d_call clone_size v_call cdr3_nt cdr3_aa
TRBJ1-5 . . TRBV20-1 TGCAGTGCTAGTAACGGTATCAATCAGCCCCAGCATTTT CSASNGINQPQHF
TRBJ1-2 . once TRBV12-5 TGTGCTAGTGGTCTGGACTATCGTGGCTACACCTTC CASGLDYRGYTF
TRBJ1-4 . . TRBV6-1 TGTGCCAGCTGGGGGCGCGATGAAAAACTGTTTTTT CASWGRDEKLFF
TRBJ1-5 . . TRBV15 TGTGCCACCAGCAGTCGGGGTTATAGCAATCAGCCCCAGCATTTT CATSSRGYSNQPQHF
TRBJ1-6 . . TRBV27 TGTGCCAGCAGTCCCCGACCGGGTTTAGGATCACCCCTCCACTTT CASSPRPGLGSPLHF
TRBJ2-7 . . TRBV3-1/TRBV3-2 TGTGCCAGCAGCCAAGGGCTTGGCCACGAGCAGTACTTC CASSQGLGHEQYF
TRBJ2-3 TRBD1 . TRBV6-1 TGTGCCAGCAGTGATTACCAGGGGGCGGGCACAGATACGCAGTATTTT CASSDYQGAGTDTQYF
TRBJ2-5 . . TRBV6-2/TRBV6-3 TGTGCCAGCAGTTACACCTCCGGGACAAAAGAGACCCAGTACTTC CASSYTSGTKETQYF
TRBJ2-4 . . TRBV19 TGTGCCAGCCGGACTTCAGCCAAAAACATTCAGTACTTC CASRTSAKNIQYF
TRBJ2-1 . once TRBV14 TGTGCCAGCAGCCAAGAGCGGGGAACCCCCTACAATGAGCAGTTCTTC CASSQERGTPYNEQFF
TRBJ1-4 . . TRBV7-2 TGTGCCAGCAGCCGGAACGGAGCTGCTAATGAAAAACTGTTTTTT CASSRNGAANEKLFF
TRBJ1-1 TRBD1 . TRBV20-1 TGCAGTGCTAGTAGATCGGCAGGGGGCTTTACGGACACTGAAGCTTTCTTT CSASRSAGGFTDTEAFF
TRBJ1-5 . . TRBV7-2 TGTGCCAGCAGCTTAGGGTCCCTCGGTCAGCCCCAGCATTTT CASSLGSLGQPQHF
TRBJ1-3 . . TRBV11-3 TGTGCCAGCAGCCAAGGGGGCTCTGGAAACACCATATATTTT CASSQGGSGNTIYF